This T cell receptor (beta chain) appears in the sequencing data of a study of shared clonotypes between healthy human individuals. Broader study findings: Only blood was sampled; tissue repertoires likely differ.

Details on this clone: As yet, its antigen is unknown.

Using about 0.2 ug DNA, around 30,000 T cell genomes, the sorted-subset replicate PCRs were run. Method: immunoSEQ multiplex PCR; TCRdb's copy keeps in-frame clones and lacks some. The data contain hundreds of thousands of clones, more than 85% of them singletons. The naive CD8 subset, CD45RO-negative cells positively selected for CCR7, excluded terminally differentiated effector memory CD45RA+ cells. Germline loops: CDR1 MGHRA, CDR2 YSYEKL. Trimming at V came to 2 bases and at J to 4 bases, leaving 10 bases not matched to a gene. The CDR3 covers 16 residues. This rearrangement joins TRBV4-1 to TRBJ1-2; 7 positions agree with TRBD1. The sample comprised naive CD8+ T cells sorted from blood. This clonotype was sampled from a young man in good health. This chain's CDR3 is CASSQPNSGGPYGYTF. DNA for the CDR3: TGCGCCAGCAGCCAACCGAATTCAGGGGGGCCCTATGGCTACACCTTC.